These T cell receptor beta chains were read from a single sample in a study of cytomegalovirus exposure and HLA in healthy donors. TCRdb's table, derived via immunoSEQ multiplex PCR, lists solely in-frame clones and lacks some. The sample includes approximately 150,000 clones, 87% seen only once; the top ten take approximately 0.85%. The sample consisted of PBMCs. Source of these receptors: a woman in her thirties in good health and CMV-seronegative. Each CDR3 is given with its conserved first and last residue. D genes are given only for firm matches. The listing skips clone size in some rows; elsewhere it reads once, few, many or a size class.

TGTGCCAGCAGCCCAACGACAGGGCCCAATGAGCAGTTCTTC	CASSPTTGPNEQFF	TRBD1	TRBJ2-1	TRBV7-7	.	14
TGTGCCTGGAGTGTACGGGGGGGAGGAAGCCCCATATATTTT	CAWSVRGGGSPIYF	.	TRBJ1-3	TRBV30	.	14
TGTGCCACCAGCAGAGAGGAGGGCTCCTACGAGCAGTACTTC	CATSREEGSYEQYF	.	TRBJ2-7	TRBV15	.	14
TGTGCCAGCAGCCGTCCTCCCACTGAAGCTTTCTTT	CASSRPPTEAFF	.	TRBJ1-1	TRBV5-6	once	12
TGCAGCGTGCGGACTAGCGGGAGTTCTTTTGAGCAGTTCTTC	CSVRTSGSSFEQFF	TRBD2	TRBJ2-1	TRBV29-1	.	14
TGTGCCAGCAGCTTTGCCGGGGGATGGGACCCCCTAGCCAAAAACATTCAGTACTTC	CASSFAGGWDPLAKNIQYF	.	TRBJ2-4	TRBV7-8	.	19
TGTGCCAGTAGTATGGGGGACTCTGACACAGATACGCAGTATTTT	CASSMGDSDTDTQYF	.	TRBJ2-3	TRBV19	.	15
TGTGCCAGTAGTATAGAACATAGACAGGGGGCGGTGGAGACCCAGTACTTC	CASSIEHRQGAVETQYF	TRBD1	TRBJ2-5	TRBV19	.	17
TGTGCCAGCAGTGTACAGGGGGCTTCCTACGAGCAGTACTTC	CASSVQGASYEQYF	TRBD1	TRBJ2-7	TRBV25-1	.	14
TGTGCCAGCCGAAACAGGGGGGGGACCTACGAGCAGTACTTC	CASRNRGGTYEQYF	.	TRBJ2-7	TRBV6-5	.	14
TGCGCCAGCAGCCAAGAGGCAGTTTCCTCCTATAATTCACCCCTCCACTTT	CASSQEAVSSYNSPLHF	.	TRBJ1-6	TRBV4-3	few	17
TGTGCCAGCAGCGGTATTTCGGGAGGCGACACCGGGGAGCTGTTTTTT	CASSGISGGDTGELFF	TRBD2	TRBJ2-2	TRBV7-6	.	16
TGTGCCAGTAGTATACCGACAGGGACTGGAAACACCATATATTTT	CASSIPTGTGNTIYF	TRBD1	TRBJ1-3	TRBV19	once	15
TGCGCCAGCAGCCTGCCCAGGGGTACCGGCGAGCAGTACTTC	CASSLPRGTGEQYF	.	TRBJ2-7	TRBV5-1	.	14
TGTGCCACCAGCAGAGACCTAAGACTAGCGGATAGGAAAAATGAGCAGTTCTTC	CATSRDLRLADRKNEQFF	TRBD2	TRBJ2-1	TRBV15	.	18
TGTGCCAGTAGTACTGAAGGTAGCGGGAGGTCCTACAATGAGCAGTTCTTC	CASSTEGSGRSYNEQFF	TRBD2	TRBJ2-1	TRBV19	.	17
TGCGCCAGCAGTGGAGGGTATACCGGGGAGCTGTTTTTT	CASSGGYTGELFF	.	TRBJ2-2	TRBV10-1	.	13
TGTGCCAGCTCCTGGACTAGCGACCCCTCCTACGAGCAGTACTTC	CASSWTSDPSYEQYF	TRBD2	TRBJ2-7	TRBV27	.	15
TGTGCCAGCGGCCGACAGGGGAGCACAGATACGCAGTATTTT	CASGRQGSTDTQYF	TRBD1	TRBJ2-3	TRBV7-9	.	14
TGTGCCGGGACTAGCAGGGTCAATCAGCCCCAGCATTTT	CAGTSRVNQPQHF	.	TRBJ1-5	TRBV28	.	13
TGCGCCAGCAGCTTAGGGGGAATGGACACTGAAGCTTTCTTT	CASSLGGMDTEAFF	.	TRBJ1-1	TRBV5-1	.	14
TGTGCCAGCAGCTTGGGTATAGGAACAGGGGGAGAGACCCAGTACTTC	CASSLGIGTGGETQYF	TRBD1	TRBJ2-5	TRBV5-5	.	16
TGTGCCAGCAGTGGACTAGCGCTTTACAATGAGCAGTTCTTC	CASSGLALYNEQFF	TRBD2	TRBJ2-1	TRBV2	.	14
TGTGCCAGCAGTTGGGCGGGCAAGATGAACACTGAAGCTTTCTTT	CASSWAGKMNTEAFF	.	TRBJ1-1	TRBV27	.	15
TGTGCCAGCAGCTTATTGTGGGAGAGGTCTGGAAACACCATATATTTT	CASSLLWERSGNTIYF	.	TRBJ1-3	TRBV7-9	.	16
TGTGCCAGCAGCCACGGTAGCTCCTACGAGCAGTACTTC	CASSHGSSYEQYF	.	TRBJ2-7	TRBV14	.	13
TGCGCCAGCAGTGGCGGCTTTGGGTCCTACAATGAGCAGTTCTTC	CASSGGFGSYNEQFF	.	TRBJ2-1	TRBV10-1	.	15
TGTGCCAGCAGCTTAGAACAGAGAATCAACACCGGGGAGCTGTTTTTT	CASSLEQRINTGELFF	.	TRBJ2-2	TRBV7-9	.	16
TGTGCCAGCCACCGTAGTTGGAGGACAGATACGCAGTATTTT	CASHRSWRTDTQYF	.	TRBJ2-3	TRBV28	.	14
TGCAGTGCTAGAGATGCCCCGGGGGCTTTCTTT	CSARDAPGAFF	.	TRBJ1-1	TRBV20-1	.	11
TGTGCCAGCAGTTTAGTCAGGGTGAACACTGAAGCTTTCTTT	CASSLVRVNTEAFF	.	TRBJ1-1	TRBV28	.	14
TGCGCCAGCAGCCGAGGACAGGGCAATCAGCCCCAGCATTTT	CASSRGQGNQPQHF	TRBD1	TRBJ1-5	TRBV5-1	few	14
TGTGCCATCAGTGACGAGGGCAGGGGCACCGGGGAGCTGTTTTTT	CAISDEGRGTGELFF	.	TRBJ2-2	TRBV10-3	.	15
TGTGCCAGCAGTTCAGGGGTAAGGGGAACCTACGAGCAGTACTTC	CASSSGVRGTYEQYF	.	TRBJ2-7	TRBV28	.	15
TGTGCCAGCAGGTCCGACAGGTTCCCCGATCAGCCCCAGCATTTT	CASRSDRFPDQPQHF	.	TRBJ1-5	TRBV28	.	15
TGTGCCAGTACCTGGGGCGGGAGGATTCAGCCCCAGCATTTT	CASTWGGRIQPQHF	.	TRBJ1-5	TRBV19	.	14
TGTGCCAGCAGTGGTGGGGGAGGACCTGAAGCTTTCTTT	CASSGGGGPEAFF	.	TRBJ1-1	TRBV6-1	.	13
TGTGCCTGGAGGGACTACACAGATACGCAGTATTTT	CAWRDYTDTQYF	.	TRBJ2-3	TRBV30	.	12
TGCAGTGGGGGGCAGAACTATGGCTACACCTTC	CSGGQNYGYTF	.	TRBJ1-2	TRBV20-1	once	11
TGCGCCAGCAGCTTGGAGGTAGCGGGGGGCCAAGAGACCCAGTACTTC	CASSLEVAGGQETQYF	TRBD2	TRBJ2-5	TRBV5-1	.	16
TGTGCCAGCAGCACGGACAGGGCCGCCTACAATGAGCAGTTCTTC	CASSTDRAAYNEQFF	TRBD1	TRBJ2-1	TRBV7-3	.	15
TGTGCCAGCAGCTCCCGGACAGGGAGCACAGATACGCAGTATTTT	CASSSRTGSTDTQYF	TRBD1	TRBJ2-3	TRBV14	.	15
TGTGCCAGCAGCGCCATACTTGCAACTAATGAAAAACTGTTTTTT	CASSAILATNEKLFF	.	TRBJ1-4	TRBV7-2	few	15
TGTGCCAGTAGCACAGGGTTGAACACCGGGGAGCTGTTTTTT	CASSTGLNTGELFF	.	TRBJ2-2	TRBV19	.	14
TGCAGCGCCCGGACTAGCGGTTACGAGCAGTACTTC	CSARTSGYEQYF	TRBD2	TRBJ2-7	TRBV29-1	.	12
TGCGCCAGCAGCAGGACTAGCGGGGACGTCTACGAGCAGTACTTC	CASSRTSGDVYEQYF	TRBD2	TRBJ2-7	TRBV5-1	.	15
TGTGCCAGCAGCCTCGGACAGGGGGCGACGGGGGCCAACGTCCTGACTTTC	CASSLGQGATGANVLTF	TRBD1	TRBJ2-6	TRBV7-9	.	17
TGTGCCAGCAGTGTCCCAGGGAAATACTATGGCTACACCTTC	CASSVPGKYYGYTF	.	TRBJ1-2	TRBV25-1	.	14
TGTGCCAGCAGTCTAAAACCGGGACAGGGGATGTACGAGCAGTACTTC	CASSLKPGQGMYEQYF	TRBD1	TRBJ2-7	TRBV28	.	16
TGTGCCAGCAGTTTATCCTGGAACGACAGGGGGCTAAGACTAGCGGGTAATGGTTCCTACGAGCAGTACTTC	CASSLSWNDRGLRLAGNGSYEQYF	.	TRBJ2-7	TRBV27	.	24